These T cell receptor beta chains were read from a single sample in a study of shared T cell receptors in the human thymus. The repertoire was sequenced with immunoSEQ multiplex PCR; TCRdb's copy has only in-frame clones and lacks some. The sample gives hundreds of thousands of clones, more than 75% of which show up once; about 0.01% is in the top ten. These sequences were also reported in another study, on human thymus T cells.

What was sequenced was thymocytes. These receptors were collected from a boy less than two years old with a congenital heart defect. Both conserved end residues are part of each CDR3. D genes are given only for firm matches. Expanded clones get a size class; other rows say once, few or many, or leave the size out.

clone_size | j_call | v_call | d_call | cdr3_aa | cdr3_nt
NA | TRBJ2-2 | TRBV7-2 | TRBD2 | CASSFMVTSGTGELFF | TGTGCCAGCAGCTTTATGGTCACTAGCGGGACCGGGGAGCTGTTTTTT
NA | TRBJ2-2 | TRBV2 | TRBD2 | CASKGGGLAGDIGELFF | TGTGCCAGCAAGGGGGGGGGACTAGCGGGAGATATCGGGGAGCTGTTTTTT
NA | TRBJ2-1 | TRBV4-3 | TRBD1 | CASSRVPGQGGYNEQFF | TGCGCCAGCAGCCGCGTCCCGGGACAGGGCGGCTACAATGAGCAGTTCTTC
once | TRBJ1-1 | TRBV13 | TRBD1 | CASSLGAKGARQNTEAFF | TGTGCCAGCAGCTTAGGCGCGAAGGGGGCCAGACAGAACACTGAAGCTTTCTTT
NA | TRBJ2-3 | TRBV18 | TRBD2 | CASSPWGLAGDTQYF | TGTGCCAGCTCACCATGGGGACTAGCGGGAGATACGCAGTATTTT
NA | TRBJ2-5 | TRBV7-2 | NA | CASSNTVKRDQETQYF | TGTGCCAGCAGCAATACCGTTAAGCGGGACCAAGAGACCCAGTACTTC
NA | TRBJ2-1 | TRBV28 | TRBD2 | CASSPEGALGLASYNEQFF | TGTGCCAGCAGTCCCGAGGGGGCCTTAGGACTAGCGTCTTACAATGAGCAGTTCTTC
once | TRBJ2-1 | TRBV5-1 | TRBD2 | CASSYPGLAVYNEQFF | TGCGCCAGCAGCTACCCGGGACTAGCTGTCTACAATGAGCAGTTCTTC
NA | TRBJ1-2 | TRBV7-8 | TRBD1 | CASSSTPGGGYGYTF | TGTGCCAGCAGCTCGACCCCAGGGGGCGGCTATGGCTACACCTTC
NA | TRBJ2-3 | TRBV7-2 | TRBD2 | CASSPGGLAGVQSTDTQYF | TGTGCCAGCAGCCCCGGGGGACTAGCGGGAGTTCAGAGCACAGATACGCAGTATTTT
few | TRBJ1-1 | TRBV30 | NA | CAWTLSVIPSTEAFF | TGTGCCTGGACCCTCAGTGTAATCCCCTCCACTGAAGCTTTCTTT
NA | TRBJ2-3 | TRBV5-4 | NA | CASSPRASTDTQYF | TGTGCCAGCAGCCCGCGTGCAAGCACAGATACGCAGTATTTT